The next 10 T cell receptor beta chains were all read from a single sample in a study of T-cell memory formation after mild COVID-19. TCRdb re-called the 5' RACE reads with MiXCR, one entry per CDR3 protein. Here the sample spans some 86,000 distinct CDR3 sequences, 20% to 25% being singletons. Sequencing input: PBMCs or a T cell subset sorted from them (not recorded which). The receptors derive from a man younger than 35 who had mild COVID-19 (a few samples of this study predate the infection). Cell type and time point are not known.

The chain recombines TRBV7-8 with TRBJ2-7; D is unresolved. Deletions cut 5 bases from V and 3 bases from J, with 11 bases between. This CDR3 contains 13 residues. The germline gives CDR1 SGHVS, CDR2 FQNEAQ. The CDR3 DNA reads TGTGCCAGCAGCCCGAGCCGCAACTACGAGCAGTACGTC. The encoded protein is CASSPSRNYEQYV.

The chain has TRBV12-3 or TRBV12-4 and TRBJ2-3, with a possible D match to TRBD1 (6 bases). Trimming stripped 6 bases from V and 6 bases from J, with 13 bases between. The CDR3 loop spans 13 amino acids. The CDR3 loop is CASSPYRDDTQYF. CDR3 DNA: TGTGCCAGCAGCCCTTACAGGGACGATACGCAGTATTTT.

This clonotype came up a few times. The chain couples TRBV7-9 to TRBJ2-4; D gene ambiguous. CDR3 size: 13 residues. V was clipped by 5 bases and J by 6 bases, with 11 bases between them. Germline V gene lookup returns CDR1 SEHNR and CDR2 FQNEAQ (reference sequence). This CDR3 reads CASSQIDGNIQYF. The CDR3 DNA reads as TGTGCCAGCAGCCAAATTGACGGAAACATTCAGTACTTC.

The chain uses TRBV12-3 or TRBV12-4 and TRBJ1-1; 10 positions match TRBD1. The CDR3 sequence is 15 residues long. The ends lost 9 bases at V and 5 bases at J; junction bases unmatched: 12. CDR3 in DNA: TGTGCCAGTTGTCCACCCGGGACAGGGGAGACTGAAGCTTTCTTT. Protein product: CASCPPGTGETEAFF.

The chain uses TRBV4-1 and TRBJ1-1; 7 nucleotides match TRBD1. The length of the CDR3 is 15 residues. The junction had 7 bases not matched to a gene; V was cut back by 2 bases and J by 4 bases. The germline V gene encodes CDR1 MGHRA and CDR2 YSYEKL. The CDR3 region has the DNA TGCGCCAGCAGCCAAACTCTCCCAGGGGGCACTGAAGCTTTCTTT. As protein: CASSQTLPGGTEAFF.

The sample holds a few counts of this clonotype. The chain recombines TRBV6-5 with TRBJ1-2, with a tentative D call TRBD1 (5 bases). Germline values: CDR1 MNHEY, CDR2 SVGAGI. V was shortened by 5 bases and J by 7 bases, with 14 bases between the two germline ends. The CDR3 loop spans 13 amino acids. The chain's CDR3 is CASSPQGLGGYTF. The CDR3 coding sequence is TGTGCCAGCAGTCCCCAGGGTTTGGGTGGCTACACCTTC.

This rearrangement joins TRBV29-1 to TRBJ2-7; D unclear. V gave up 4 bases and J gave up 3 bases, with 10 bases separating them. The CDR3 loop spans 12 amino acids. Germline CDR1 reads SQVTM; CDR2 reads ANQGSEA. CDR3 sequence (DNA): TGCAGCGTTGCATCTTCTGACTACGAGCAGTACGTC. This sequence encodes CSVASSDYEQYV.

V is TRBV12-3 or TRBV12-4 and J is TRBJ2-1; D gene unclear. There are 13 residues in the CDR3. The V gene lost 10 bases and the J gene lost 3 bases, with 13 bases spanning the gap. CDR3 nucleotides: TGTGCCACCTTGGGGTGCGGCTACAATGAGCAGTTCTTC. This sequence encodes CATLGCGYNEQFF.

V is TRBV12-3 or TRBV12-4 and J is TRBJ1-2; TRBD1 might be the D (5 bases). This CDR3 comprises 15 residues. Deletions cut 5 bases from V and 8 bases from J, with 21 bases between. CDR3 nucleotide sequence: TGTGCCAGCAGTCAGCTTCGATACAGGACCGGGGGCTACACCTTC. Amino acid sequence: CASSQLRYRTGGYTF.

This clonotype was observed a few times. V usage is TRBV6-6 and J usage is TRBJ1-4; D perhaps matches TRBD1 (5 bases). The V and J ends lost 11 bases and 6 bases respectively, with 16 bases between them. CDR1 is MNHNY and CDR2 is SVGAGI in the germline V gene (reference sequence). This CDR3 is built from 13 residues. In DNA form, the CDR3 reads TGTGCCGCCTCCCCAGGGACGGATGAAAAACTGTTTTTT. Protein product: CAASPGTDEKLFF.